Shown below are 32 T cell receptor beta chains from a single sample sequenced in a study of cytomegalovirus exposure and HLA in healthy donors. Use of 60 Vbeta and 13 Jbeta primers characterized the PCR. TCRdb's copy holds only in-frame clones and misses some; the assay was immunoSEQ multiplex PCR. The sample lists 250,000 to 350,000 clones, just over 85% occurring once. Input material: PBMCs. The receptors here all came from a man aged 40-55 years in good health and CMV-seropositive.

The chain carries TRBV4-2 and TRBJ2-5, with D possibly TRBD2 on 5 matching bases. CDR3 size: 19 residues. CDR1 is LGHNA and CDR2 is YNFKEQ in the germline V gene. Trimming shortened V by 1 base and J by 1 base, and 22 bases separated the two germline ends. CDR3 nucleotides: TGTGCCAGCAGCCAAGGGTTCCAGGCCGGGAAAAGTAGCCAAGAGACCCAGTACTTC. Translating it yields CASSQGFQAGKSSQETQYF.

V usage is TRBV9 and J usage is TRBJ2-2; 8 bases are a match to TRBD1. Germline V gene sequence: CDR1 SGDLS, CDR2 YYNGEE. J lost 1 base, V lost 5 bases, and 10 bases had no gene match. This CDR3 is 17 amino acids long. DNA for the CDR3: TGTGCCAGCAGTCCCCTTTCAGGGACAGGGAACACCGGGGAGCTGTTTTTT. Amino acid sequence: CASSPLSGTGNTGELFF.

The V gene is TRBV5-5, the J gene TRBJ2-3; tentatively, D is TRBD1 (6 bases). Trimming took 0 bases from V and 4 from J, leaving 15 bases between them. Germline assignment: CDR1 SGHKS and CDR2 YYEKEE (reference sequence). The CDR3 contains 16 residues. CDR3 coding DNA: TGTGCCAGCAGCTTGGCGGGCGGCAGGGGAGCAGATACGCAGTATTTT. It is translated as CASSLAGGRGADTQYF. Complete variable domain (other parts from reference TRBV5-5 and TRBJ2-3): DAGVTQSPTHLIKTRGQQVTLRCSPISGHKSVSWYQQVLGQGPQFIFQYYEKEERGRGNFPDRFSARQFPNYSSELNVNALLLGDSALYLCASSLAGGRGADTQYFGPGTRLTVL.

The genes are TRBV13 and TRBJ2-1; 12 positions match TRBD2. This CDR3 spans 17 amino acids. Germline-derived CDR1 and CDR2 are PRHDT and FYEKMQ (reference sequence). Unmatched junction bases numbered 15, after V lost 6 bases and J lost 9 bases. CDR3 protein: CASSSSDLAGGPGEQFF. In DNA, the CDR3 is TGTGCCAGCAGTTCATCGGACCTAGCGGGAGGGCCGGGTGAGCAGTTCTTC.

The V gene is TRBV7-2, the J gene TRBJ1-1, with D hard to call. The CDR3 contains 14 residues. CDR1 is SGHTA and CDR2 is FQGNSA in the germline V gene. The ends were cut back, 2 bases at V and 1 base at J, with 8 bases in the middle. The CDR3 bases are TGTGCCAGCAGCTTAAGCGGATCGAACACTGAAGCTTTCTTT. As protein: CASSLSGSNTEAFF.

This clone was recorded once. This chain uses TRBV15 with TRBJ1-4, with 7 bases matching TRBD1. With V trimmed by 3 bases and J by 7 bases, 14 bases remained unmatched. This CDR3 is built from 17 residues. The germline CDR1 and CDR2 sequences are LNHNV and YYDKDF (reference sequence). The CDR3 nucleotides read TGTGCCACCAGCAGGGGGAATATACAGGGGTACGGTGAAAAACTGTTTTTT. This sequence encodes CATSRGNIQGYGEKLFF.

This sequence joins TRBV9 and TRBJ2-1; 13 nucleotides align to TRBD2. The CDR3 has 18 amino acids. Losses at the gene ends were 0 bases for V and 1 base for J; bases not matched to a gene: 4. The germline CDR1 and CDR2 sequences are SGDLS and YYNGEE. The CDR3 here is CASSVAGTSGISYNEQFF. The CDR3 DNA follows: TGTGCCAGCAGCGTAGCTGGGACTAGCGGGATTTCCTACAATGAGCAGTTCTTC.

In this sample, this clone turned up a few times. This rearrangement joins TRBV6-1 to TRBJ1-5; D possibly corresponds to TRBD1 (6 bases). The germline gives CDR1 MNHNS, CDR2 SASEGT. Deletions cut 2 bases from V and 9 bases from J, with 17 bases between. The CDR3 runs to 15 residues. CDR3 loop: CASSETGTTGTPQHF. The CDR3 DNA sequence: TGTGCCAGCAGTGAAACAGGGACGACCGGAACGCCCCAGCATTTT.

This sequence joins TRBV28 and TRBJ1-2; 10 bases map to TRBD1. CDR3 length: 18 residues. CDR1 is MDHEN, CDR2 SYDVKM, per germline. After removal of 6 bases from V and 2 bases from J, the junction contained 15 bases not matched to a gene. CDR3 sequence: CASRDYPGQGSWNYGYTF. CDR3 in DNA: TGTGCCAGCAGAGATTACCCGGGACAGGGGAGTTGGAACTATGGCTACACCTTC.

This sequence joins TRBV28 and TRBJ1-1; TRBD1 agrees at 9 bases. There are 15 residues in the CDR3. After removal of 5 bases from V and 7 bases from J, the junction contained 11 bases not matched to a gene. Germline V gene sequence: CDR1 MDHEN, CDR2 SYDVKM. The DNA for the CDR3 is TGTGCCAGCAGTCCTATACGGACAGGGGCGGGTGAAGCTTTCTTT. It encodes CASSPIRTGAGEAFF.

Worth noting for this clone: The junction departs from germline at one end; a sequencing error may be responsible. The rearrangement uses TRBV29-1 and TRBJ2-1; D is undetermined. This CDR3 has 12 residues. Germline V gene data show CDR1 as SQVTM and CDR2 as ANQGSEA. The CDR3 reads CSVGRFYSEQFF. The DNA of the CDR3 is TGCAGCGTTGGCAGGTTCTACAGTGAGCAGTTCTTC.

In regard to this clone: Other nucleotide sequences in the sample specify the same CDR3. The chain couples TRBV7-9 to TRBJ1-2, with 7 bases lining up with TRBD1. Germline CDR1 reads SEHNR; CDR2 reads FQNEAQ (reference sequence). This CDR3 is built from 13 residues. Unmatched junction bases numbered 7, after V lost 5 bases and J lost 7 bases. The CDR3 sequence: CASSLGGSAGYTF. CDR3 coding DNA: TGTGCCAGCAGCCTAGGGGGCTCGGCTGGCTACACCTTC.

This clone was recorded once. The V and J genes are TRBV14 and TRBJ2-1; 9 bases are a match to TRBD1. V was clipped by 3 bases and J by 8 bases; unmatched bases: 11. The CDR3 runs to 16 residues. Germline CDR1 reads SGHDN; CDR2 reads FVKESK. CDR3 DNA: TGTGCCAGCAGCCATCTCCGGGACAGGGAAGGTTATGAGCAGTTCTTC. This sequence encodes CASSHLRDREGYEQFF.

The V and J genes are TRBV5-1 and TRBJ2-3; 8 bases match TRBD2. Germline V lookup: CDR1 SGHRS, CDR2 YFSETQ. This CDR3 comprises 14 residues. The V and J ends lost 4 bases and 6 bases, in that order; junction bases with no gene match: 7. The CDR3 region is CASSEGLVMDTQYF. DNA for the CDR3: TGCGCCAGCAGCGAGGGACTAGTCATGGATACGCAGTATTTT. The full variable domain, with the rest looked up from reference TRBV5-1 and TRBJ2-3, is KAGVTQTPRYLIKTRGQQVTLSCSPISGHRSVSWYQQTPGQGLQFLFEYFSETQRNKGNFPGRFSGRQFSNSRSEMNVSTLELGDSALYLCASSEGLVMDTQYFGPGTRLTVL.

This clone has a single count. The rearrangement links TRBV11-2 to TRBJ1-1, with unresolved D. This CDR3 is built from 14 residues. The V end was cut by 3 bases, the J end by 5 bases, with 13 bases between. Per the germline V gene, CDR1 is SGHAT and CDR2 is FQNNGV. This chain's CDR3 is CASSFGVKLTEAFF. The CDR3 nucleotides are TGTGCCAGCAGCTTCGGGGTGAAGCTTACTGAAGCTTTCTTT.

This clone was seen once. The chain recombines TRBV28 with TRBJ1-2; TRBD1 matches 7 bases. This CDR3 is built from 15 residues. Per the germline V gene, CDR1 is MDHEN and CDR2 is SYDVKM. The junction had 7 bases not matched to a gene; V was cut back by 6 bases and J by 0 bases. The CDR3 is CASRITGEANYGYTF. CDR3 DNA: TGTGCCAGCAGGATAACAGGGGAAGCTAACTATGGCTACACCTTC.

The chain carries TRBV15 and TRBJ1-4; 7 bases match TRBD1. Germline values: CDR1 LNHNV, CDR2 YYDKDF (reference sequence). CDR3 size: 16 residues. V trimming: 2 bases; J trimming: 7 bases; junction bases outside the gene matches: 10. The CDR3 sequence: CATSRPLDRVVEKLFF. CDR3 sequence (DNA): TGTGCCACCAGCAGACCTTTAGACAGGGTGGTTGAAAAACTGTTTTTT. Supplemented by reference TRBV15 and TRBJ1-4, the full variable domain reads DAMVIQNPRYQVTQFGKPVTLSCSQTLNHNVMYWYQQKSSQAPKLLFHYYDKDFNNEADTPDNFQSRRPNTSFCFLDIRSPGLGDTAMYLCATSRPLDRVVEKLFFGSGTQLSVL.

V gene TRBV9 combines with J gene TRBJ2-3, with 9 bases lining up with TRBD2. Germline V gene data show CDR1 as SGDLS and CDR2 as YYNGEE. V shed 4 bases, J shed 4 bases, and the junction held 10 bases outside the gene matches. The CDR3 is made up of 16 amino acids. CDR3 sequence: CASSPLGVAGADTQYF. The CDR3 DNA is TGTGCCAGCAGCCCCCTGGGGGTAGCGGGAGCAGATACGCAGTATTTT.

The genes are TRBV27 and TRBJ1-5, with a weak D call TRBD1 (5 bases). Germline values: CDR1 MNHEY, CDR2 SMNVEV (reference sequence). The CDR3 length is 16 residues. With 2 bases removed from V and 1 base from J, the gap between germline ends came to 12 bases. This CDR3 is CASSLGIGGSNQPQHF. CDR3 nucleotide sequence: TGTGCCAGCAGTTTAGGTATCGGGGGGAGCAATCAGCCCCAGCATTTT.

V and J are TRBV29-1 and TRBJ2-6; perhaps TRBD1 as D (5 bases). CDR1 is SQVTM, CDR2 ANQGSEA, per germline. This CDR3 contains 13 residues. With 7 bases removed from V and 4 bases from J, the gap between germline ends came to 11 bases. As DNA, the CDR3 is TGCAGCGCGACAGAGGCAGGGGCCAACGTCCTGACTTTC. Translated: CSATEAGANVLTF. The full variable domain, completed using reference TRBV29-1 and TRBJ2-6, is SAVISQKPSRDICQRGTSLTIQCQVDSQVTMMFWYRQQPGQSLTLIATANQGSEATYESGFVIDKFPISRPNLTFSTLTVSNMSPEDSSIYLCSATEAGANVLTFGAGSRLTVL.

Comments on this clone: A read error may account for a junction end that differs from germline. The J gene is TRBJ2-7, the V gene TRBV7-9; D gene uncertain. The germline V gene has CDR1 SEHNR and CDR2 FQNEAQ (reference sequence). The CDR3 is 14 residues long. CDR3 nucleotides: TGTGCCAGCAGCTTAGCAATAAGCTCCCACGAGCAGTACTTC. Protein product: CASSLAISSHEQYF.

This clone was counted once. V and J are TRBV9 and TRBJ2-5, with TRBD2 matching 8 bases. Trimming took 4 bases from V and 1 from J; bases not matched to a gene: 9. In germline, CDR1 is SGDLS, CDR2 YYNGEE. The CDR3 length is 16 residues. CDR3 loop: CASSLGDGGAQETQYF. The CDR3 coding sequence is TGTGCCAGCAGCCTCGGAGACGGGGGGGCCCAAGAGACCCAGTACTTC.

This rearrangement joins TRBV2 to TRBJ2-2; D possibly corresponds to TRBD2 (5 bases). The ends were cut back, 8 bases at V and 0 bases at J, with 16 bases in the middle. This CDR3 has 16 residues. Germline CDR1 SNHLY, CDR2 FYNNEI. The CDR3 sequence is CASEDSEHANTGELFF. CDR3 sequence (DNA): TGTGCCAGCGAAGATAGCGAACACGCGAACACCGGGGAGCTGTTTTTT.

CDR3 in DNA: TGTGCCAGCAGTGCCCTGGGACAGGGCTTACCTGAAGCTTTCTTT. Its translation: CASSALGQGLPEAFF. J is TRBJ1-1 and V is TRBV25-1, with TRBD1 matching 9 bases. Trimming removed 4 bases from V and 6 bases from J; junction bases left unmatched: 9. This CDR3 region has 15 residues. The germline gives CDR1 MGHDK, CDR2 SYGVNS.

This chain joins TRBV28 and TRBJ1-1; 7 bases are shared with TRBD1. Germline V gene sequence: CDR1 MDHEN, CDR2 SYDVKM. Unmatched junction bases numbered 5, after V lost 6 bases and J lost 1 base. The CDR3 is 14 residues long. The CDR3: CASSPDRANTEAFF. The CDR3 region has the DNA TGTGCCAGCAGCCCTGACAGGGCGAACACTGAAGCTTTCTTT.

CDR3 amino acids: CASSLGTSAPDYEQYF. DNA for the CDR3: TGTGCCAGCAGCCTCGGGACTAGCGCCCCCGACTACGAGCAGTACTTC. The V call is TRBV9, the J call TRBJ2-7; 10 nucleotides agree with TRBD2. Per germline, CDR1 SGDLS and CDR2 YYNGEE. This CDR3 is 16 amino acids long. V shed 4 bases and J 3 bases; nucleotides not matched to a gene: 10.

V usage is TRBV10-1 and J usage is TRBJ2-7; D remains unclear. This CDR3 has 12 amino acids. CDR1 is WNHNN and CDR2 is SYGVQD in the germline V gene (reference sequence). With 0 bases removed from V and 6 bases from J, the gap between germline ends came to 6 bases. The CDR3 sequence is CASSESTGEQYF. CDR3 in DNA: TGCGCCAGCAGTGAGTCGACGGGCGAGCAGTACTTC.

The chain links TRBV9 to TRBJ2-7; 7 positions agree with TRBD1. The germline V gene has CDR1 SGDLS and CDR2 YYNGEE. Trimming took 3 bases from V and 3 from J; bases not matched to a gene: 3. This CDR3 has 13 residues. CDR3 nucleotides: TGTGCCAGCAGCGCCCGACAGGGCTACGAGCAGTACTTC. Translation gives CASSARQGYEQYF.

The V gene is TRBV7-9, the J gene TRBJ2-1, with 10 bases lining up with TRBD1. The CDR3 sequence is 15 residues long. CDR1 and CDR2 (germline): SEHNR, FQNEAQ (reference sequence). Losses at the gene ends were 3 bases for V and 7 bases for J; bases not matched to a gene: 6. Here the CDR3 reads CASSFSGTGENEQFF. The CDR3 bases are TGTGCCAGCAGCTTCTCCGGGACAGGGGAGAATGAGCAGTTCTTC.

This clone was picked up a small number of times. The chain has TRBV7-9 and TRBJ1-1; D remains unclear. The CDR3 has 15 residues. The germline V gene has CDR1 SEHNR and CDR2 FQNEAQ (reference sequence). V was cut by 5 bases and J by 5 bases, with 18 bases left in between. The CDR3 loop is CASSPLSGERTEAFF. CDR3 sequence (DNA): TGTGCCAGCAGCCCCCTTTCTGGGGAGCGAACTGAAGCTTTCTTT.

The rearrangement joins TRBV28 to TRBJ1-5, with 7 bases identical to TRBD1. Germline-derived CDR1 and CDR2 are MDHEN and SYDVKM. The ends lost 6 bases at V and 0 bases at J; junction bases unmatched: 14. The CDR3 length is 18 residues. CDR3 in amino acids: CASSQGQVTLYSNQPQHF. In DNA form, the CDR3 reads TGTGCCAGCAGCCAAGGACAGGTCACGCTTTATAGCAATCAGCCCCAGCATTTT.

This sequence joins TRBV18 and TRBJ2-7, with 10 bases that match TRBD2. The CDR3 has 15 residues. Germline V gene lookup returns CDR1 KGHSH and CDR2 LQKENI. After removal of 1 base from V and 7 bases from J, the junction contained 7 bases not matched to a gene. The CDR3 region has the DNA TGTGCCAGCTCACCACTCGCAGCGGGAGGGCGAGAGCAGTACTTC. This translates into CASSPLAAGGREQYF.